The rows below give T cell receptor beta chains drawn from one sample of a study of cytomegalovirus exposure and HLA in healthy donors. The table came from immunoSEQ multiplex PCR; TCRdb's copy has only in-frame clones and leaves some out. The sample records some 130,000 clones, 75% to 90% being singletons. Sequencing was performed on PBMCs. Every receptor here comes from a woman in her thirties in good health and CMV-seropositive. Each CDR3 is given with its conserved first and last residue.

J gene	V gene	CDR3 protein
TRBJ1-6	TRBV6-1	CASSESPGQTYNSPLHF
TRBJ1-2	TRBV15	CATSLTASGSYGYTF
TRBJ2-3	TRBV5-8	CASSLGLAGGTDTQYF
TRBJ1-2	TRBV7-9	CASSLAGRGDTF
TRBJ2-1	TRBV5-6	CASSLWRENNEQFF
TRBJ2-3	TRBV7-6	CASSSGLAGASGYTQYF
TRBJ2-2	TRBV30	CACQGLAGGRGNTGELFF
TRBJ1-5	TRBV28	CASGSFGRQPQHF
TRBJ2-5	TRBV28	CASSRVGAGEETQYF
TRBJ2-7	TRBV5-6	CASSVGTGGEQYF
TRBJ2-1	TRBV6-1	CASSELGQGHYNEQFF
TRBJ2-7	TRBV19	CASRGPTGAQYF
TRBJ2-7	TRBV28	CASSQTGDYEQYF
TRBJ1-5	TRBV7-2	CASSFFGTGVQPQHF
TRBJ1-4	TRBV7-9	CASSFSRGSEKLFF
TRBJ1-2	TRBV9	CASRQGAQDGGYTF
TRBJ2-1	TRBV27	CASSLGGLALEQFF
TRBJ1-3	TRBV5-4	CASSSDSTRSGNTIYF
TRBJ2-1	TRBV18	CASSLGRYNEQFF
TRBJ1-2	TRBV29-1	CSVRHGQGDGYTF
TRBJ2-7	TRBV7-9	CASSPWGRAYEQYF
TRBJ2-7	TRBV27	CASSWDFSSYEQYF
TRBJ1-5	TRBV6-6	CASRLDIGNQPQHF
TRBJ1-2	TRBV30	CAWSPGDYGYTF
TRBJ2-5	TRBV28	CASSPNGLAGKETQYF
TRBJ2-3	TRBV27	CASSLDRGTQYF
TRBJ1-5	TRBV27	CASRPRGGVDQPQHF
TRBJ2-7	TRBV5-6	CASSSGSPPWAYEQYF
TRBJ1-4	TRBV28	CASSSRTGATGEKLFF
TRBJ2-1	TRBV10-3	CAISGYYNEQFF
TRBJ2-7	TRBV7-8	CASSLLYGGASSYEQYF
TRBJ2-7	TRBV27	CASSSTTGVLSYEQYF
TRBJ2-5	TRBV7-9	CASSTGLLSGQETQYF
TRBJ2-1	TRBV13	CASSFFLTSGKENNEQFF
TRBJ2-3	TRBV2	CASSASSGRAGTQYF
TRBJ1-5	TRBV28	CASKGGGNQPQHF
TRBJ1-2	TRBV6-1	CASSGQGASYGYTF
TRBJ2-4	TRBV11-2	CASSPGVADIQYF
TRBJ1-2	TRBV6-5	CASSPHRGGYTF
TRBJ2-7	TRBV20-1	CSAWANEQYF
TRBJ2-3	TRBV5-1	CASSRAGPTSTDTQYF
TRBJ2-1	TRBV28	CASSFRQINHEQFF
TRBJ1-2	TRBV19	CASSIDGGGGYGYTF
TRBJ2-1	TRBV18	CASSGARGAYNEQFF
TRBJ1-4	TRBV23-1	CASSQLSGTGDEKLFF
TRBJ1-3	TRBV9	CASSSVLGPGNTIYF
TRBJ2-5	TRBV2	CASSGTSRRETQYF
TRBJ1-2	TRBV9	CASSVVADPNYGYTF
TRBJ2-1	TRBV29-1	CSASEETYNEQFF
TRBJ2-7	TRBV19	CASSSRTSGRVYEQYF